One and the same sample provided the 21 T cell receptor beta chains below, sequenced in a study of T cells after yellow fever vaccination. From the 5' RACE reads, TCRdb called clonotypes with MiXCR, one entry per CDR3 protein. The table shows 200,000 to 300,000 distinct CDR3 sequences, with under 15% occurring only once. Sequencing was performed on CD4+ T cells sorted from PBMCs, taken 45 days after the yellow fever booster vaccination. The receptors derive from a man under 40 who received the YFV17D yellow fever vaccine.

The chain is built from TRBV7-6 and TRBJ2-7; 7 bases are a match to TRBD1. V lost 5 bases, J lost 5 bases, and 6 bases stayed unmatched. The CDR3 is 13 amino acids. In germline, CDR1 is SGHVS, CDR2 FNYEAQ. The CDR3 region is CASSTGTADEQYF. DNA of the CDR3: TGTGCCAGCAGCACGGGGACAGCCGACGAGCAGTACTTC. The full variable domain, with the rest looked up from reference TRBV7-6 and TRBJ2-7, is GAGVSQSPRYKVTKRGQDVALRCDPISGHVSLYWYRQALGQGPEFLTYFNYEAQQDKSGLPNDRFSAERPEGSISTLTIQRTEQRDSAMYRCASSTGTADEQYFGPGTRLTVT.

The chain links TRBV25-1 to TRBJ2-7; D is perhaps TRBD1 or TRBD2 (5 bases each). Germline values: CDR1 MGHDK, CDR2 SYGVNS. The CDR3 runs 13 residues. V was pared by 6 bases and J by 4 bases, with 13 bases between. CDR3: CASRASGAYEQYF. DNA for the CDR3: TGTGCCAGCAGAGCGTCCGGGGCTTACGAGCAGTACTTC.

The chain joins TRBV20-1 to TRBJ2-5; a possible D gene is TRBD2 (6 bases). V gave up 5 bases and J gave up 5 bases, with 18 bases separating them. In germline, CDR1 is DFQATT, CDR2 SNEGSKA (reference sequence). The CDR3 runs to 14 residues. The CDR3 reads CSAVGYGSGETQYF. CDR3 sequence (DNA): TGCAGTGCTGTCGGGTACGGGAGCGGGGAGACCCAGTACTTC.

The rearrangement joins TRBV20-1 to TRBJ1-2, with D perhaps matching TRBD1 (6 bases). V shed 5 bases and J shed 4 bases, with 14 bases lying between them. This CDR3 region has 13 residues. Germline CDR1 DFQATT, CDR2 SNEGSKA (reference sequence). For the CDR3, the DNA is TGCAGTGCTCCTCGGGCGGACAGCTATGGCTACACCTTC. Translated, it gives CSAPRADSYGYTF.

This clonotype has a handful of counts. This chain uses TRBV27 with TRBJ1-5; 8 nucleotides line up with TRBD1. V trimming: 10 bases; J trimming: 3 bases; junction bases outside the gene matches: 14. CDR1 is MNHEY and CDR2 is SMNVEV in the germline V gene (reference sequence). The CDR3 extends over 16 amino acids. Here the CDR3 reads CATKSGTGFDNQPQHF. The CDR3 DNA is TGTGCCACCAAGTCCGGGACAGGATTCGACAATCAGCCCCAGCATTTT.

In the case of this clonotype: The junction differs from germline at one of its ends, possibly a read error. The chain uses TRBV6-1 and TRBJ2-1, with TRBD2 identical over 7 bases. The CDR3 contains 15 residues. Germline-derived CDR1 and CDR2 are MNHNS and SASEGT. CDR3 DNA sequence: TGTGCCAGCAGCACTGGGAGGGGACCCTACTATGAGCAGTTCTTC. It encodes CASSTGRGPYYEQFF.

The chain has TRBV6-2 or TRBV6-3 and TRBJ2-7; 12 positions agree with TRBD2. Germline V gene data show CDR1 as MNHEY and CDR2 as SVGEGT. This CDR3 region has 16 residues. V lost 6 bases and J lost 2; bases outside the gene matches: 8. CDR3 residues: CASSRSPSGRAYEQYF. The DNA of the CDR3 is TGTGCCAGCAGCCGAAGCCCTAGCGGGAGGGCCTACGAGCAGTACTTC.

V usage is TRBV5-1 and J usage is TRBJ2-1; TRBD2 matches 11 bases. J was trimmed by 7 bases and V by 3 bases; bases with no gene match: 3. Looked up from germline, CDR1 is SGHRS and CDR2 is YFSETQ. The CDR3 length is 14 residues. CDR3 amino acids: CASSSPSGGNEQFF. The CDR3 region has the DNA TGCGCCAGCAGCTCCCCTAGCGGGGGGAATGAGCAGTTCTTC.

This clonotype was counted a single time. This rearrangement joins TRBV12-3 or TRBV12-4 to TRBJ2-2; D tentatively reads TRBD1 or TRBD2 (5 bases each). The CDR3 covers 14 residues. V was pared by 11 bases and J by 4 bases, with 17 bases between. CDR3 nucleotides: TGTGCCGGGACCGGGACCACGAGCACCGGGGAGCTGTTTTTT. It codes for CAGTGTTSTGELFF.

A word on this clonotype: The germline gene is not matched at one end of the junction; a read error may be the cause. The chain uses TRBV7-9 and TRBJ2-3, with 8 bases that match TRBD2. Germline loops: CDR1 SEHNR, CDR2 FQNEAQ (reference sequence). This CDR3 contains 15 residues. The CDR3: CASSLKRESTDTQCF. For the CDR3, the DNA is TGTGCCAGCAGCCTAAAGCGGGAGAGCACAGATACGCAGTGTTTT.

This clonotype was observed a few times. The chain couples TRBV18 to TRBJ1-1, with 7 bases matching TRBD1. V shed 6 bases, J shed 0 bases, and the junction held 7 bases outside the gene matches. This CDR3 has 15 amino acids. From germline, CDR1 is KGHSH and CDR2 LQKENI. The CDR3 bases are TGTGCCAGCTCCCGCCGGGACAGTATGAACACTGAAGCTTTCTTT. Protein: CASSRRDSMNTEAFF. Complete variable domain (other parts from reference TRBV18 and TRBJ1-1): NAGVMQNPRHLVRRRGQEARLRCSPMKGHSHVYWYRQLPEEGLKFMVYLQKENIIDESGMPKERFSAEFPKEGPSILRIQQVVRGDSAAYFCASSRRDSMNTEAFFGQGTRLTVV.

This clonotype was detected only a few times. V and J are TRBV5-1 and TRBJ2-3; D may be TRBD1 or TRBD2 (5 bases each). V gave up 7 bases and J gave up 6 bases, with 18 bases separating them. Germline values: CDR1 SGHRS, CDR2 YFSETQ. The length of the CDR3 is 14 residues. The CDR3 bases are TGCGCCAGCCGTTCCCAGGGCGGGTTTGATACGCAGTATTTT. Translated, it gives CASRSQGGFDTQYF.

There are a few counts of this clonotype. The chain is built from TRBV12-3 or TRBV12-4 and TRBJ2-5; TRBD2 matches 8 bases. The J segment lost 5 bases and the V segment lost 3 bases, leaving 5 bases of the junction unmatched. CDR3 size: 14 residues. The CDR3 nucleotides are TGTGCCAGCAGTTTCCGGGAGGGCGGGGAGACCCAGTACTTC. Translated, it gives CASSFREGGETQYF.

This rearrangement joins TRBV6-5 to TRBJ2-2; D is unclear. The germline V gene has CDR1 MNHEY and CDR2 SVGAGI. The CDR3 consists of 11 residues. V was trimmed by 6 bases and J by 6 bases, leaving 5 bases between them. CDR3 loop: CASRAPGELFF. In DNA, the CDR3 is TGTGCCAGCAGGGCCCCCGGGGAGCTGTTTTTT.

This rearrangement joins TRBV7-9 to TRBJ2-4, with D unclear. This CDR3 has 17 amino acids. The V and J ends lost 2 bases and 0 bases respectively, with 14 bases between them. CDR1 and CDR2 from the germline V gene are SEHNR and FQNEAQ (reference sequence). CDR3 in amino acids: CASSLTPKSLAKNIQYF. In DNA, the CDR3 is TGTGCCAGCAGCTTAACCCCGAAGTCCTTAGCCAAAAACATTCAGTACTTC.

The chain carries TRBV20-1 and TRBJ1-5, with TRBD1 matching 8 bases. CDR1 DFQATT and CDR2 SNEGSKA come from the germline V gene (reference sequence). V shed 5 bases, J shed 3 bases, and the junction held 3 bases outside the gene matches. This CDR3 has 13 amino acids. Here the CDR3 DNA reads TGCAGTGCTCCGGGACAGGTCAATCAGCCCCAGCATTTT. Its translation is CSAPGQVNQPQHF.

The table lists this clonotype with a few counts. The chain has TRBV28 and TRBJ2-3; tentative D call: TRBD1 (7 bases). CDR3 length equals 20 residues. Germline V CDR1 and CDR2: MDHEN, SYDVKM. The V and J ends lost 6 bases and 1 base respectively, with 29 bases between them. CDR3 DNA sequence: TGTGCCAGCAGCCCCACAGGGTCCAACAGGGGAGGAGGGGGCACAGATACGCAGTATTTT. Protein: CASSPTGSNRGGGGTDTQYF.

This clonotype was picked up a small number of times. The junction shows a germline mismatch at one end, possibly a read error. The J gene is TRBJ2-1, the V gene TRBV4-2; the match to TRBD2 covers 9 bases. The CDR3 spans 12 residues. The V gene's germline CDR1 is LGHNA and CDR2 YNFKEQ. This CDR3 reads CASSQAQSGRKF. CDR3 sequence (DNA): TGTGCCAGCAGCCAAGCTCAAAGCGGGAGGAAATTC.

This chain links TRBV30 with TRBJ2-5; 7 bases are shared with TRBD2. Germline-derived CDR1 and CDR2 are GTSNPN and SVGIG (reference sequence). The J segment lost 8 bases and the V segment lost 3 bases, leaving 12 bases of the junction unmatched. The CDR3 is 14 amino acids. The CDR3 DNA reads as TGTGCCTGGAGGGGGGGAGGGGCCGCCAGCACCCAGTACTTC. Amino acid sequence: CAWRGGGAASTQYF.

V is TRBV6-6 and J is TRBJ2-4, with unresolved D. There are 13 residues in the CDR3. With 7 bases removed from V and 0 bases from J, the gap between germline ends came to 7 bases. Germline lookup yields CDR1 MNHNY and CDR2 SVGAGI (reference sequence). The CDR3 loop reads CASKEVAKNIQYF. The CDR3 DNA sequence: TGTGCCAGCAAGGAAGTAGCCAAAAACATTCAGTACTTC.

The chain has TRBV9 and TRBJ2-3; D is perhaps TRBD1 (6 bases). Trimming left V 4 bases short and J 0 bases short, with 15 bases between. The CDR3 is made up of 16 amino acids. Germline V gene sequence: CDR1 SGDLS, CDR2 YYNGEE. CDR3 nucleotide sequence: TGTGCCAGCAGCCCTCCGGGACAAGTAAGCACAGATACGCAGTATTTT. It codes for CASSPPGQVSTDTQYF.